Listed here are 29 T cell receptor beta chains from one sample, sequenced in a study of OX40 agonist ivuxolimab in advanced cancers. The protocol was immunoSEQ multiplex PCR, while the TCRdb copy is restricted to in-frame clones and leaves out a portion. The sample consists of around 28,000 clones, roughly nine tenths of them appearing once. Specimen: CD4+ or CD8+ T cells sorted from blood, collected in a trial of the OX40 agonist ivuxolimab. The receptors were gathered from an adult with an advanced solid tumor such as melanoma, head and neck, liver or kidney cancer.

The chain combines TRBV7-5 with TRBJ1-1; the D segment call TRBD1 is taken from the table without a DNA check. TRBV7-5 is classified as a pseudogene. The CDR3 consists of 12 residues. The CDR3: CARSRGRERAFF. The CDR3 DNA follows: TGTGCCAGAAGCCGTGGCAGGGAAAGGGCTTTCTTT.

This chain links TRBV28 with TRBJ2-7; tentatively, D is TRBD1 (5 bases). V lost 4 bases, J lost 0 bases, and 10 bases lay in between. Germline CDR1 reads MDHEN; CDR2 reads SYDVKM. The CDR3 contains 14 residues. Here the CDR3 DNA reads TGTGCCAGCAGTTGGGGCAGGACCTCCTACGAGCAGTACTTC. Amino acid sequence: CASSWGRTSYEQYF.

This clone was seen only once. J is TRBJ1-2 and V is TRBV7-8; no clear D gene. Germline CDR1 is SGHVS and CDR2 is FQNEAQ. The ends were cut back, 9 bases at V and 4 bases at J, with 15 bases in the middle. The CDR3 loop spans 13 amino acids. Here the CDR3 reads CASRPGEGYGYTF. The CDR3 DNA follows: TGTGCCAGTCGTCCGGGCGAGGGCTATGGCTACACCTTC.

The genes are TRBV6-5 and TRBJ2-3; no clear D gene. Germline CDR1 MNHEY, CDR2 SVGAGI. V dropped 2 bases and J dropped 4 bases, with 4 bases sitting between them. This CDR3 is 12 amino acids long. The CDR3 DNA is TGTGCCAGCAGTTACCCCCCAGATACGCAGTATTTT. It translates to CASSYPPDTQYF.

The V gene is TRBV19, the J gene TRBJ1-2; D might be TRBD1 (5 bases). V was shortened by 5 bases and J by 4 bases, with 11 bases between the two germline ends. Germline V CDR1 and CDR2: LNHDA, SQIVND (reference sequence). The CDR3 has 13 residues. CDR3 DNA: TGTGCCAGTAGTCTGACAGAACTCTATGGCTACACCTTC. The encoded protein is CASSLTELYGYTF.

With respect to this clone: A junction boundary mismatches the germline segment, possibly from a read error. In nucleotides, the CDR3 is TGTGCCAGCAGTTATGGTCCGCTTCACTTC. Its protein is CASSYGPLHF. J is TRBJ2-5 and V is TRBV6-6; D is uncertain. Germline V gives CDR1 MNHNY, CDR2 SVGAGI (reference sequence). CDR3 length equals 10 residues.

CDR3 in amino acids: CASSSQGQGRFIETQYF. CDR3 nucleotide sequence: TGTGCCAGCAGCAGCCAGGGACAGGGGAGGTTTATAGAGACCCAGTACTTC. The chain employs TRBV5-6 and TRBJ2-5; 10 nucleotides align to TRBD1. Germline V gene data show CDR1 as SGHDT and CDR2 as YYEEEE. This CDR3 is 17 amino acids long. Trimming cost V 4 bases and J 4 bases; bases outside gene matches: 13.

This chain links TRBV7-9 with TRBJ2-1; TRBD1 matches 7 bases. The CDR3 loop spans 13 amino acids. The trim removed 6 bases at V and 5 bases at J, leaving 4 bases unmatched. Germline CDR1 reads SEHNR; CDR2 reads FQNEAQ (reference sequence). CDR3 loop: CASRLDRDNEQFF. The DNA for the CDR3 is TGTGCCAGCAGACTCGACAGGGACAATGAGCAGTTCTTC.

The chain uses TRBV7-9 and TRBJ1-1; 7 bases align to TRBD1. CDR1 and CDR2 from the germline V gene are SEHNR and FQNEAQ (reference sequence). V shed 5 bases, J shed 3 bases, and the junction held 6 bases outside the gene matches. The CDR3 consists of 14 residues. The CDR3 DNA reads TGTGCCAGCAGCGCAGACAGGGACTACACTGAAGCTTTCTTT. Protein product: CASSADRDYTEAFF.

The chain is built from TRBV5-6 and TRBJ2-7; TRBD1 agrees at 7 bases. The V gene end was trimmed by 4 bases and the J gene end by 4 bases; junction bases not matched to a gene: 8. CDR1 is SGHDT and CDR2 is YYEEEE in the germline V gene. The CDR3 runs to 14 residues. This chain's CDR3 is CASSPGTGVYEQYF. DNA for the CDR3: TGTGCCAGCAGCCCCGGAACAGGGGTGTACGAGCAGTACTTC.

This clone was observed a handful of times. The chain recombines TRBV6-5 with TRBJ2-2; 8 positions match TRBD1. This CDR3 is 15 amino acids long. V was clipped by 2 bases and J by 6 bases; unmatched bases: 5. Germline V gene sequence: CDR1 MNHEY, CDR2 SVGAGI. The CDR3 here is CASSYTSGGSGELFF. The CDR3 DNA reads TGTGCCAGCAGTTACACTTCAGGGGGCTCCGGGGAGCTGTTTTTT.

The gene calls are TRBV5-5 and TRBJ2-7; the match to TRBD2 covers 8 bases. Trimming at V came to 0 bases and at J to 4 bases, leaving 3 bases not matched to a gene. The CDR3 totals 14 residues. Looked up from germline, CDR1 is SGHKS and CDR2 is YYEKEE (reference sequence). Here the CDR3 DNA reads TGTGCCAGCAGCTTGGCCGCGGGAGGTTACGAGCAGTACTTC. This codes for CASSLAAGGYEQYF.

This chain joins TRBV7-6 and TRBJ2-1; the D gene is possibly TRBD1 (5 bases). This CDR3 is built from 18 residues. V dropped 5 bases and J dropped 0 bases, with 20 bases sitting between them. The germline V gene has CDR1 SGHVS and CDR2 FNYEAQ. Written as DNA, the CDR3 is TGTGCCAGCAGCCCCCCGGGTCTGGGGCCCAGCTCCTACAATGAGCAGTTCTTC. Its protein is CASSPPGLGPSSYNEQFF.

The chain links TRBV7-6 to TRBJ2-3, with D uncertain. Between the trimmed V and J ends, which lost 1 base and 2 bases, there was a span of 7 bases. Germline V gives CDR1 SGHVS, CDR2 FNYEAQ. CDR3 length: 14 amino acids. CDR3 nucleotide sequence: TGTGCCAGCAGCTTAGAACTAACCACAGATACGCAGTATTTT. The encoded protein is CASSLELTTDTQYF.

The chain has TRBV7-6 and TRBJ2-1; 8 bases are shared with TRBD2. CDR1 and CDR2 (germline): SGHVS, FNYEAQ. V shed 0 bases, J shed 4 bases, and the junction held 8 bases outside the gene matches. This CDR3 comprises 17 residues. CDR3 loop: CASSLAASGSGYNEQFF. DNA of the CDR3: TGTGCCAGCAGCTTAGCTGCGAGCGGGAGTGGTTACAATGAGCAGTTCTTC.

This chain joins TRBV15 and TRBJ1-1, with 9 positions matching TRBD1. The junction had 3 bases not matched to a gene; V was cut back by 2 bases and J by 5 bases. The CDR3 has 14 amino acids. Per the germline V gene, CDR1 is LNHNV and CDR2 is YYDKDF (reference sequence). The CDR3 loop is CATSRWTGVTEAFF. CDR3 nucleotide sequence: TGTGCCACCAGCAGATGGACAGGGGTGACTGAAGCTTTCTTT.

The genes are TRBV9 and TRBJ2-3, with 7 bases identical to TRBD2. The CDR3 length is 15 residues. The germline V gene has CDR1 SGDLS and CDR2 YYNGEE. J lost 1 base, V lost 7 bases, and 9 bases had no gene match. CDR3 region: CASSDGAGGTDTQYF. CDR3 sequence (DNA): TGTGCCAGCTCCGATGGGGCGGGGGGCACAGATACGCAGTATTTT.

The chain is built from TRBV6-6 and TRBJ1-5; no firm D call. Germline V gene lookup returns CDR1 MNHNY and CDR2 SVGAGI (reference sequence). This CDR3 is built from 13 residues. V was clipped by 6 bases and J by 1 base, with 7 bases between them. CDR3 nucleotides: TGTGCCAGCAGGGGCTGGAGCAATCAGCCCCAGCATTTT. This encodes CASRGWSNQPQHF.

The V call is TRBV7-8, the J call TRBJ2-5; D may match TRBD1 or TRBD2 (5 bases each). CDR1 and CDR2 (germline): SGHVS, FQNEAQ. V lost 5 bases and J 1 base, leaving 14 bases between the germline ends. The CDR3 contains 15 residues. The CDR3 loop is CASSQGPLGQETQYF. CDR3 bases: TGTGCCAGCAGCCAGGGACCCTTGGGCCAAGAGACCCAGTACTTC.

The chain carries TRBV2 and TRBJ2-7; tentative D call: TRBD2 (6 bases). V was cut by 6 bases and J by 0 bases, with 18 bases left in between. This CDR3 is 16 amino acids long. CDR1 is SNHLY, CDR2 FYNNEI, per germline. This CDR3 is CASRGDRAGSSYEQYF. CDR3 in DNA: TGTGCCAGCAGAGGGGACCGGGCCGGGAGCTCCTACGAGCAGTACTTC.

The V and J genes are TRBV4-1 and TRBJ2-7; 12 bases agree with TRBD2. CDR1 is MGHRA and CDR2 is YSYEKL in the germline V gene. The V gene end was trimmed by 4 bases and the J gene end by 4 bases; junction bases not matched to a gene: 2. The CDR3 totals 14 residues. In DNA, the CDR3 is TGCGCCAGCAGCCGGACTAGCGGGATGTACGAGCAGTACTTC. This encodes CASSRTSGMYEQYF.

The rearrangement joins TRBV6-6 to TRBJ2-5, with no clear D. In germline, CDR1 is MNHNY, CDR2 SVGAGI (reference sequence). The CDR3 spans 13 residues. V lost 2 bases to trimming and J lost 1 base, with 5 bases between them. The chain's CDR3 is CASSYNSQETQYF. Here the CDR3 DNA reads TGTGCCAGCAGTTACAACAGCCAAGAGACCCAGTACTTC.

By frequency in the sample, this clone is medium-sized. The genes are TRBV2 and TRBJ1-5; the match to TRBD1 covers 7 bases. CDR1 is SNHLY, CDR2 FYNNEI, per germline. The CDR3 covers 18 residues. J was trimmed by 6 bases and V by 1 base; bases with no gene match: 15. The CDR3 spells CASSEEEGTADPGQPQHF. The DNA of the CDR3 is TGTGCCAGCAGTGAAGAAGAAGGGACAGCCGATCCGGGTCAGCCCCAGCATTTT.

The chain joins TRBV4-1 to TRBJ1-2, with TRBD1 as a possible D gene (6 bases). The CDR3 runs 15 residues. CDR1 and CDR2 from the germline V gene are MGHRA and YSYEKL. V was clipped by 0 bases and J by 4 bases, with 12 bases between them. This chain's CDR3 is CASSQDWGPGYGYTF. Here the CDR3 DNA reads TGCGCCAGCAGCCAAGACTGGGGGCCTGGCTATGGCTACACCTTC.

The chain employs TRBV6-5 and TRBJ2-7; D remains unclear. Trimming shortened V by 0 bases and J by 1 base, and 10 bases separated the two germline ends. CDR1 and CDR2 from the germline V gene are MNHEY and SVGAGI. The CDR3 runs to 15 residues. The DNA for the CDR3 is TGTGCCAGCAGTTACTCGAAATTAAATTCCTACGAGCAGTACTTC. Translated: CASSYSKLNSYEQYF.

The chain is built from TRBV28 and TRBJ1-1; TRBD1 is a possible D gene (5 bases). Germline values: CDR1 MDHEN, CDR2 SYDVKM. This CDR3 is built from 14 residues. Trimming left V 7 bases short and J 4 bases short, with 16 bases between. The CDR3 coding sequence is TGTGCCAGCACCCTCTACAGGTCCGGCACTGAAGCTTTCTTT. Amino acids: CASTLYRSGTEAFF.

This clone came up a few times. This sequence joins TRBV7-3 and TRBJ2-2; 10 bases align to TRBD2. The germline CDR1 and CDR2 sequences are SGHTA and FQGTGA. The length of the CDR3 is 17 residues. The junction had 7 bases not matched to a gene; V was cut back by 5 bases and J by 1 base. This CDR3 is CASSLRTSGGNTGELFF. The CDR3 bases are TGTGCCAGCAGCCTCAGGACTAGCGGAGGGAACACCGGGGAGCTGTTTTTT.

The gene calls are TRBV10-3 and TRBJ2-7; a possible D gene is TRBD1 (5 bases). The CDR3 consists of 12 residues. Trimming took off 4 bases at V and 7 bases at J, with 11 bases between the two ends. Germline V CDR1 and CDR2: ENHRY, SYGVKD. In DNA form, the CDR3 reads TGTGCCATCAGTGGCGCAGGGTGGGAGCAGTACTTC. Translation gives CAISGAGWEQYF.

The chain uses TRBV4-1 and TRBJ1-2; the D is unclear. Germline CDR1 MGHRA, CDR2 YSYEKL. The CDR3 spans 17 residues. V lost 1 base, J lost 5 bases, and 20 bases lay in between. The CDR3 reads CASSQAGRFPTGYGYTF. The CDR3 nucleotides are TGCGCCAGCAGCCAAGCGGGGAGGTTCCCGACGGGGTATGGCTACACCTTC.